These 10 T cell receptor beta chains came from one sample sequenced in a study of identical twins. TCRdb passed the 5' RACE reads through MiXCR, listing each CDR3 protein once. There are about 530,000 distinct CDR3 sequences in the sample; 20% to 25% occur only once, and roughly 0.5% lies in the top ten. The same data also contributed to another study, on yellow fever vaccine responses in identical twins.

Sequencing used CD4+ T cells sorted from blood. The receptors derive from a young woman in good health.

This clonotype was counted between two and nine times. The V call is TRBV25-1, the J call TRBJ2-5, with D possibly being TRBD1 or TRBD2 (5 bases each). CDR1 MGHDK and CDR2 SYGVNS come from the germline V gene. The CDR3 totals 16 residues. V was shortened by 3 bases and J by 5 bases, with 19 bases between the two germline ends. CDR3 sequence: CASSDSGPRGVETQYF. As DNA, the CDR3 is TGTGCCAGCAGTGATTCCGGGCCGAGAGGGGTGGAGACCCAGTACTTC.

The chain links TRBV28 to TRBJ2-7; 8 bases agree with TRBD1. V was pared by 2 bases and J by 0 bases, with 3 bases of the junction left unmatched. This CDR3 comprises 15 residues. Germline V gene sequence: CDR1 MDHEN, CDR2 SYDVKM. In DNA form, the CDR3 reads TGTGCCAGCAGTTTAAGGACAGGGCCCTCCTACGAGCAGTACTTC. Translating gives CASSLRTGPSYEQYF.

In its sample, this clonotype was seen a few times. The chain joins TRBV12-3 or TRBV12-4 to TRBJ1-1, with D unclear. CDR3 size: 12 residues. Trimming left V 5 bases short and J 9 bases short, with 13 bases between. CDR3 sequence: CASSTGGGKAFF. The CDR3 coding sequence is TGTGCCAGCAGTACCGGAGGAGGGAAAGCTTTCTTT.

In this sample, this clonotype turned up a few times. The chain combines TRBV7-8 with TRBJ2-7; TRBD2 agrees at 11 bases. Germline-derived CDR1 and CDR2 are SGHVS and FQNEAQ. The J segment lost 7 bases and the V segment lost 5 bases, leaving 22 bases of the junction unmatched. The CDR3 is 19 residues long. CDR3 DNA: TGTGCCAGCAGCCCCAACCTCGCTCTCGGGATAGCGGGGGGGCTTGAGCAGTACGTC. It is translated as CASSPNLALGIAGGLEQYV.

The chain uses TRBV27 and TRBJ2-5; the D is unclear. Germline CDR1 is MNHEY and CDR2 is SMNVEV (reference sequence). V was pared by 10 bases and J by 5 bases, with 14 bases between. The CDR3 is 12 amino acids. The CDR3 sequence is CATQSGTETQYF. CDR3 nucleotides: TGTGCCACCCAGTCTGGAACGGAGACCCAGTACTTC.

J is TRBJ1-1 and V is TRBV12-3 or TRBV12-4; 8 positions match TRBD1. Losses at the gene ends were 5 bases for V and 5 bases for J; bases not matched to a gene: 7. There are 14 residues in the CDR3. The CDR3 nucleotides read TGTGCCAGCAGTATCGGACAGGGTGGAACTGAAGCTTTCTTT. Translated, it gives CASSIGQGGTEAFF.

This clonotype was detected ten times or more. This chain joins TRBV5-1 and TRBJ2-1, with 13 bases lining up with TRBD2. Germline assignment: CDR1 SGHRS and CDR2 YFSETQ. V lost 3 bases and J lost 5; bases outside the gene matches: 2. CDR3 length equals 15 residues. The CDR3 reads CASSSGTSGNNEQFF. CDR3 sequence (DNA): TGCGCCAGCAGCTCCGGGACTAGCGGGAACAATGAGCAGTTCTTC.

The V gene is TRBV27, the J gene TRBJ2-1; 10 bases line up with TRBD2. V was pared by 6 bases and J by 6 bases, with 8 bases of the junction left unmatched. Germline V CDR1 and CDR2: MNHEY, SMNVEV (reference sequence). This CDR3 spans 15 amino acids. Here the CDR3 reads CASRLLAGTSNEQFF. The CDR3 nucleotides read TGTGCCAGCAGATTACTAGCGGGGACATCCAATGAGCAGTTCTTC.

The table lists this clonotype with a few counts. CDR3 protein: CASSLGTKVDTQYF. The CDR3 coding sequence is TGTGCCAGCAGCTTGGGGACGAAGGTCGATACGCAGTATTTT. The V call is TRBV7-2, the J call TRBJ2-3; either TRBD1 or TRBD2 may supply D (5 bases each). The V end was cut by 3 bases, the J end by 6 bases, with 13 bases between. The germline CDR1 and CDR2 sequences are SGHTA and FQGNSA. This CDR3 is 14 amino acids long.

This clonotype was seen a few times. The chain combines TRBV12-3 or TRBV12-4 with TRBJ2-3; 7 bases align to TRBD1. V lost 4 bases, J lost 5 bases, and 9 bases stayed unmatched. This CDR3 has 15 residues. The CDR3 loop is CASSSLTGMRDTQYF. CDR3 nucleotide sequence: TGTGCCAGCAGTTCACTGACAGGGATGCGAGATACGCAGTATTTT.